Included here is one T cell receptor (beta chain) sequence, with context. Its antigen is currently unknown. This specimen comes from a study of monozygotic twins with inflammatory bowel disease. Study outcomes and limitations: Healthy co-twins exceeded IBD patients in TCRbeta diversity as measured by inverse Simpson. Repertoire similarity did not differ between concordant and discordant twins, possibly owing to limited power.

Template switching incorporated UMIs with a 6-nucleotide sample barcode. TCRdb re-called the 5' RACE reads; every CDR3 protein appears as one record, without DNA. Recorded for this sample: about 210,000 distinct CDR3 sequences. The TCR originated in a human donor with ulcerative colitis or Crohn's disease, or a healthy co-twin of an affected twin (not recorded which). Sample: blood.

The CDR3 sequence: CASSLGTTRDRVDTEAFF. The chain has TRBV5-1 and TRBJ1-1; TCRdb gives TRBD1 as the D gene, but with no DNA this cannot be confirmed. The germline V gene encodes CDR1 SGHRS and CDR2 YFSETQ. CDR3 length: 18 residues.